This TCR beta chain stems from a study of molecular identifiers for immune sequencing clone quantification. In its sample, this clonotype was seen many times. TCRdb redid the calling of the PCR reads with MiXCR, one entry per CDR3 protein. The sample has about half a million distinct CDR3 sequences; 20% to 25% are singletons. V trimming: 0 bases; J trimming: 0 bases; junction bases outside the gene matches: 7. The CDR3 is made up of 17 amino acids. Germline V gene lookup returns CDR1 SGHAT and CDR2 FQNNGV. This clonotype was obtained from a human donor in good health. Some libraries in this study had Jurkat cell RNA spiked in. This chain joins TRBV11-2 and TRBJ2-5; 7 positions match TRBD2. Sequencing used naive CD8+ T cells from blood, with Jurkat cell RNA spiked in. Subset given: FACS-sorted CD8+CD4-CCR7+CD45RA+ naive T cells. The CDR3 DNA reads TGTGCCAGCAGCTTAGAAGAGCGGGATTTCTACCAAGAGACCCAGTACTTC. It translates to CASSLEERDFYQETQYF.